Listed below are T cell receptor beta chains from one sample, sequenced in a study of lymphopenia after photon versus proton radiotherapy. The method was immunoSEQ multiplex PCR; TCRdb's version includes in-frame clones alone and lacks a portion of them. The table shows tens of thousands of clones, with about 91% occurring only once. Sequencing was performed on peripheral blood, taken from a patient treated with proton-based radiotherapy. The receptors shown here come from a woman between 55 and 75 years old with cholangiocarcinoma. Some clones in this sample may be carry-over from other donors' samples. The CDR3 runs from the conserved cysteine through the conserved F or W. D genes are given only for firm matches. Part of the rows lack a size; the others show once, few, many or a class for expanded clones.

D: TRBD2; V: TRBV6-5; size: -; J: TRBJ2-3; length: 14; DNA: TGTGCCAGCAGCCAGCGGGAGTCAATAGATACGCAGTATTTT; CDR3: CASSQRESIDTQYF
D: -; V: TRBV14; size: few; J: TRBJ1-1; length: 12; DNA: TGTGCCAGCAGCCGTCAGGGAAACGAAGCTTTCTTT; CDR3: CASSRQGNEAFF
D: TRBD1; V: TRBV19; size: once; J: TRBJ1-2; length: 13; DNA: TGTGCCAGTAGCTGGGACAGCAACTATGGCTACACCTTC; CDR3: CASSWDSNYGYTF
D: TRBD2; V: TRBV5-1; size: -; J: TRBJ2-7; length: 17; DNA: TGCGCCAGCAGCTTGGATACCCTTGGCAGCGGGGGGTACGAGCAGTACTTC; CDR3: CASSLDTLGSGGYEQYF
D: -; V: TRBV19; size: -; J: TRBJ2-3; length: 18; DNA: TGTGCCAGTAGCCGCACCCCAGGGGCTTTTCCGGGAACAGATACGCAGTATTTT; CDR3: CASSRTPGAFPGTDTQYF
D: -; V: TRBV4-1; size: -; J: TRBJ1-3; length: 14; DNA: TGCGCCAGCAGCCAAATAGGGACTGGAAACACCATATATTTT; CDR3: CASSQIGTGNTIYF
D: -; V: TRBV5-1; size: -; J: TRBJ1-5; length: 14; DNA: TGCGCCAGCAGCTTTGGGGAGGTGGGACAGCCCCAGCATTTT; CDR3: CASSFGEVGQPQHF
D: -; V: TRBV6-5; size: -; J: TRBJ2-7; length: 14; DNA: TGTGCCAGCAGTTACGGCAGAGCTTACTACGAGCAGTACTTC; CDR3: CASSYGRAYYEQYF
D: TRBD1; V: TRBV4-1; size: -; J: TRBJ2-7; length: 13; DNA: TGCGCCAGCAGCCGACAGGGGGCTTACGAGCAGTACTTC; CDR3: CASSRQGAYEQYF
D: -; V: TRBV7-2; size: -; J: TRBJ1-1; length: 13; DNA: TGTGCCAGCAGCCGCGACAGATACACTGAAGCTTTCTTT; CDR3: CASSRDRYTEAFF
D: -; V: TRBV6-6; size: medium-sized; J: TRBJ1-5; length: 13; DNA: TGTGCCAGCACACCAAAGGGGAATCAGCCCCAGCATTTT; CDR3: CASTPKGNQPQHF
D: TRBD2; V: TRBV6-6; size: -; J: TRBJ2-7; length: 15; DNA: TGTGCCAGCAGTTACGGGACTAGCGGGACCTACGAGCAGTACTTC; CDR3: CASSYGTSGTYEQYF
D: -; V: TRBV5-8; size: -; J: TRBJ1-3; length: 15; DNA: TGTGCCAGCAGCTGGGGGCTCTCCTCTGGAAACACCATATATTTT; CDR3: CASSWGLSSGNTIYF
D: -; V: TRBV4-2; size: -; J: TRBJ1-6; length: 12; DNA: TGTGCCAGCAGCCAAGTGTCTTCACCCCTCCACTTT; CDR3: CASSQVSSPLHF
D: TRBD1; V: TRBV29-1; size: -; J: TRBJ2-3; length: 15; DNA: TGCAGCGTTGGATTGGGACAGCTTAGCACAGATACGCAGTATTTT; CDR3: CSVGLGQLSTDTQYF
D: -; V: TRBV11-2; size: -; J: TRBJ2-3; length: 16; DNA: TGTGCCAGCAGCTCCAGCCCCCAGCGGAGCACAGATACGCAGTATTTT; CDR3: CASSSSPQRSTDTQYF
D: -; V: TRBV7-6; size: -; J: TRBJ2-7; length: 14; DNA: TGTGCCAGCAGCCCCGGAGGGGTGGAGAACGAGCAGTACTTC; CDR3: CASSPGGVENEQYF
D: -; V: TRBV18; size: -; J: TRBJ2-2; length: 14; DNA: TGTGCCAGCTCACCAAACCTGGGGGAAAGGGAGCTGTTTTTT; CDR3: CASSPNLGERELFF
D: -; V: TRBV6-5; size: -; J: TRBJ1-6; length: 14; DNA: TGTGCCAGCAGTACGGGACACGGTAATTCACCCCTCCACTTT; CDR3: CASSTGHGNSPLHF
D: -; V: TRBV19; size: -; J: TRBJ1-4; length: 12; DNA: TGTGCCAGTAGAAAAACTAATGAAAAACTGTTTTTT; CDR3: CASRKTNEKLFF
D: -; V: TRBV11-1; size: -; J: TRBJ1-2; length: 15; DNA: TGTGCCAGCAGCTTGGCCCTCGAAGGGAACTATGGCTACACCTTC; CDR3: CASSLALEGNYGYTF
D: TRBD1; V: TRBV5-1; size: -; J: TRBJ2-7; length: 12; DNA: TGCGCCAGCAGCAGGGGGCACCACGAGCAGTACTTC; CDR3: CASSRGHHEQYF
D: -; V: TRBV15; size: -; J: TRBJ2-2; length: 16; DNA: TGTGCCACCAGCAGAGGCCGGGGTGTTAACACCGGGGAGCTGTTTTTT; CDR3: CATSRGRGVNTGELFF
D: TRBD1; V: TRBV5-1; size: -; J: TRBJ1-4; length: 16; DNA: TGCGCCAGCACCTTCGATGGCAGGACAGGGTCTGAAAAACTGTTTTTT; CDR3: CASTFDGRTGSEKLFF
D: -; V: TRBV5-1; size: -; J: TRBJ1-6; length: 15; DNA: TGCGCCAGCAGCTTGGAGGTAGGCGCTAATTCACCCCTCCACTTT; CDR3: CASSLEVGANSPLHF
D: -; V: TRBV6-6; size: few; J: TRBJ1-2; length: 11; DNA: TGTGCCAGCAGCAGGGGAGGCGGCTACACCTTC; CDR3: CASSRGGGYTF